Listed below are T cell receptor beta chains from one sample, sequenced in a study of blood T cell repertoires in COVID-19. The table came from immunoSEQ multiplex PCR; TCRdb's copy has only in-frame clones and leaves some out. This sample has roughly 250,000 clones, with around four fifths found just once. What was sequenced was peripheral blood. The receptors were sampled from a woman between 40 and 55 years old with active or convalescent COVID-19. Both conserved end residues are part of each CDR3. The D gene is left open where the match is weak. A clone size is listed for some rows: how often the clone was seen (once, few, many), or a class if it is expanded.

TRBD1	-	TRBV15	TRBJ2-1	CATSVPQGYGSYNEQFF	TGTGCCACCAGCGTCCCACAGGGGTACGGCTCCTACAATGAGCAGTTCTTC
-	many	TRBV7-2	TRBJ2-1	CASSLLANSYNEQFF	TGTGCCAGCAGCTTACTAGCGAACTCCTACAATGAGCAGTTCTTC
-	-	TRBV7-2	TRBJ1-2	CASSTSPAHNLEGYTF	TGTGCCAGCAGCACGTCCCCCGCACATAATCTGGAGGGCTACACCTTC
TRBD1	-	TRBV14	TRBJ1-2	CASSQGLEHRGVYGYTF	TGTGCCAGCAGCCAAGGACTTGAGCACAGGGGAGTCTATGGCTACACCTTC
-	-	TRBV19	TRBJ1-3	CASSIGASYSGNTIYF	TGTGCCAGTAGTATAGGGGCCTCCTACTCTGGAAACACCATATATTTT
TRBD1	few	TRBV6-5	TRBJ2-1	CASSQDRTEQFF	TGTGCCAGCAGCCAGGACAGGACGGAGCAGTTCTTC
-	-	TRBV5-1	TRBJ1-1	CASSFAGNTEAFF	TGCGCCAGCAGCTTTGCCGGGAACACTGAAGCTTTCTTT
-	-	TRBV30	TRBJ1-3	CAWSKQDSGNTIYF	TGTGCCTGGAGCAAACAGGACTCTGGAAACACCATATATTTT
TRBD2	-	TRBV19	TRBJ2-1	CASSPTTSGGPYNEQFF	TGTGCCAGTAGTCCTACGACTAGCGGGGGGCCCTACAATGAGCAGTTCTTC
-	-	TRBV6-6	TRBJ1-3	CASSYGGREGNTIYF	TGTGCCAGCAGTTACGGGGGCAGGGAAGGAAACACCATATATTTT
TRBD1	-	TRBV7-2	TRBJ1-2	CASSYNGGQAGGYTF	TGTGCCAGCAGCTACAATGGGGGACAGGCGGGCGGCTACACCTTC
TRBD2	-	TRBV7-3	TRBJ2-3	CASSLSGGRTDTQYF	TGTGCCAGCAGCTTATCGGGGGGGCGCACAGATACGCAGTATTTT
-	-	TRBV19	TRBJ2-3	CASSIDSGSDTQYF	TGTGCCAGTAGTATTGACAGTGGTTCAGATACGCAGTATTTT
-	few	TRBV28	TRBJ1-2	CASSIPGRGNYGYTF	TGTGCCAGCAGTATCCCAGGGAGGGGTAACTATGGCTACACCTTC
-	-	TRBV5-1	TRBJ1-1	CASSLVGGAATEAFF	TGCGCCAGCAGCTTGGTTGGGGGGGCTGCAACTGAAGCTTTCTTT
TRBD1	-	TRBV9	TRBJ2-7	CASSVALRAGQDEQYF	TGTGCCAGCAGCGTAGCACTGAGGGCGGGACAGGACGAGCAGTACTTC
TRBD1	few	TRBV10-3	TRBJ2-7	CAIRGRTGTASEQYF	TGTGCCATCAGAGGACGGACAGGGACTGCGTCCGAGCAGTACTTC
-	-	TRBV7-9	TRBJ2-6	CASSPTGSGANVLTF	TGTGCCAGCAGCCCTACAGGGTCCGGGGCCAACGTCCTGACTTTC
TRBD1	few	TRBV11-2	TRBJ1-1	CASSSLRGHTEAFF	TGTGCCAGCAGCTCGCTCAGGGGGCACACTGAAGCTTTCTTT
-	once	TRBV7-3	TRBJ1-1	CASSVVSNTEAFF	TGTGCCAGCAGCGTTGTATCGAACACTGAAGCTTTCTTT
TRBD2	-	TRBV5-1	TRBJ2-1	CASFLAGGTGEQFF	TGCGCCAGCTTCCTAGCGGGGGGGACTGGTGAGCAGTTCTTC
-	-	TRBV19	TRBJ1-2	CASSSPEGNGYTF	TGTGCCAGTAGTTCCCCCGAGGGAAATGGCTACACCTTC
-	-	TRBV7-3	TRBJ1-1	CASSLEMNTEAFF	TGTGCCAGCAGCTTGGAGATGAACACTGAAGCTTTCTTT
TRBD2	-	TRBV5-1	TRBJ2-7	CASSDLAGGYEQYF	TGCGCCAGCAGCGACCTAGCGGGGGGCTACGAGCAGTACTTC
-	-	TRBV5-6	TRBJ1-1	CASSWGPRGNTEAFF	TGTGCCAGCAGCTGGGGGCCCAGGGGGAACACTGAAGCTTTCTTT
TRBD1	-	TRBV30	TRBJ2-5	CAWSAGQVEGETQYF	TGTGCCTGGAGTGCGGGACAGGTAGAGGGGGAGACCCAGTACTTC
-	-	TRBV7-9	TRBJ1-1	CASSLETAHEAFF	TGTGCCAGCAGCTTAGAAACAGCCCACGAAGCTTTCTTT
-	once	TRBV2	TRBJ1-1	CASSPPPGEAFF	TGTGCCAGCAGCCCACCACCGGGGGAAGCTTTCTTT
-	-	TRBV28	TRBJ1-6	CASGIEGWSPLHF	TGTGCCAGCGGGATTGAGGGTTGGTCACCCCTCCACTTT
TRBD2	-	TRBV15	TRBJ2-2	CATSIPGGAGIGELFF	TGTGCCACCAGCATCCCGGGGGGGGCCGGGATCGGGGAGCTGTTTTTT
-	-	TRBV20-1	TRBJ1-2	CSARQGYGYTF	TGCAGTGCTAGACAGGGCTATGGCTACACCTTC